The rows below give T cell receptor beta chains drawn from one sample of a study of RUNX1 and TCR beta rearrangement in T-cell leukemia. TCRdb independently ran MiXCR on the PCR reads; one entry per CDR3 protein. Here the sample spans several hundred distinct CDR3 sequences, roughly a fifth being singletons. The sample comprised blood. The origin of the receptors is a male donor with T-cell acute lymphoblastic leukemia. Both conserved end residues are part of each CDR3. D genes are given only for firm matches. Rows give clone size only sometimes, using once, few, many, or a class for an expanded clone.

D	size	V	J	DNA	CDR3
.	medium-sized	TRBV7-2	TRBJ1-1	TGTGCCAGCAGCTTATCGGTGAACACTGAAGCTTTCTTT	CASSLSVNTEAFF
TRBD2	medium-sized	TRBV6-2/TRBV6-3	TRBJ2-3	TGTGCCAGCAGTTACCCGCGAGGGAGTAGCGGGATGGTTATAGATACGCAGTATTTT	CASSYPRGSSGMVIDTQYF
.	medium-sized	TRBV5-1	TRBJ1-3	TGCGCCAGCAGCATTGGGATTAGGGGTTCCACCGTATATTTT	CASSIGIRGSTVYF
.	large	TRBV10-2	TRBJ1-4	TGCGCCAGCAGTGCGAGTGCAACTAATGAAAAACTGTTTTTT	CASSASATNEKLFF
.	medium-sized	TRBV12-3/TRBV12-4	TRBJ1-2	TGTGCCAGCAGTTCGGTAAAAGGGTATGGCTACACCTTC	CASSSVKGYGYTF
.	.	TRBV7-9	TRBJ2-7	TGTGCCAGCAGCTTAGCCCTAACAGCTCACGAGCAGTACTTC	CASSLALTAHEQYF
.	medium-sized	TRBV6-6	TRBJ2-7	TGTGCCAGCAGTTACCAGCCGGGGACCTACGAGCAGTACTTC	CASSYQPGTYEQYF
.	large	TRBV19	TRBJ1-5	TGTGCCAGTAGCCGGGGGGAGCCCCAGCATTTT	CASSRGEPQHF
TRBD1	many	TRBV2	TRBJ1-4	TGTGCCAGCAGTGCCCCGGGACAGGGACGTAATGAAAAACTGTTTTTT	CASSAPGQGRNEKLFF
TRBD2	medium-sized	TRBV7-2	TRBJ2-1	TGTGCCAGCAGCCTCCCCGGGACTAGAGACAATGAGCAGTTCTTC	CASSLPGTRDNEQFF
TRBD1	medium-sized	TRBV4-3	TRBJ1-1	TGCGCCAGCAGCCAGGGTTTGACAGGGGGTTACCACAACACTGAAGCTTTCTTT	CASSQGLTGGYHNTEAFF
.	.	TRBV20-1	TRBJ1-1	TGCAGTGCTAGAATATTGGGGAACACTGAGGCTTTCTTT	CSARILGNTEAFF
.	.	TRBV27	TRBJ2-7	TGTGCCAGCAGTCGATTGGACCTTTCCGAGCAGTACTTC	CASSRLDLSEQYF
.	.	TRBV5-1	TRBJ2-3	TGCGCCAGCAGCTTGGAGCCGGGAAAGGCAGTGGATACGCAGTATTTT	CASSLEPGKAVDTQYF
.	.	TRBV27	TRBJ1-6	TGTGCCAGCAGTTTGCTAGGGACCTATAATTCACCCCTCCACTTT	CASSLLGTYNSPLHF
.	.	TRBV20-1	TRBJ1-1	TGCAGTGCTAGAGATCTAAGGGGCACTGAAGCTTTCTTT	CSARDLRGTEAFF
.	.	TRBV9	TRBJ1-2	TGTGCCAGCAGCGTAGCTGGCAGAGCTAACTATGGCTACACCTTC	CASSVAGRANYGYTF
.	medium-sized	TRBV27	TRBJ1-1	TGTGCCAGCAGTTATACAGGGAATAGGAACACTGAAGCTTTCTTT	CASSYTGNRNTEAFF
.	medium-sized	TRBV7-2	TRBJ2-5	TGTGCCAGCAGCTTAGCCGTACCCCCGACCCAGTACTTC	CASSLAVPPTQYF
TRBD1	many	TRBV6-5	TRBJ1-4	TGTGCCAGCAGTTCGTGGACAGGGGATAAAAAACTGTTTTTT	CASSSWTGDKKLFF
.	medium-sized	TRBV21-1	TRBJ1-2	TGTGCCAGCAGCAAACGGCCCCGGGGAGGCTACACCTTC	CASSKRPRGGYTF
.	.	TRBV23-1	TRBJ2-7	TGCGCCAGCAGTCAATATCCCCCCCCCCGAGACCAGGGCTACGAGCAGTACTTC	CASSQYPPPRDQGYEQYF
.	large	TRBV28	TRBJ1-1	TGTGCCAGCAGCTGGAACACTGAAGCTTTCTTT	CASSWNTEAFF
.	hyperexpanded	TRBV5-6	TRBJ1-1	TGTGCCAGCAGCTTGCTGAACACTGAAGCTTTCTTT	CASSLLNTEAFF
.	medium-sized	TRBV4-1	TRBJ2-7	TGCGCCAGCAGCCCTGACCCGCTAATGGTCTACGAGCAGTACTTC	CASSPDPLMVYEQYF
.	.	TRBV7-2	TRBJ1-2	TGTGCCAGCAGCTCAATAGAGGGATCTTATGGCTACACCTTC	CASSSIEGSYGYTF
.	hyperexpanded	TRBV20-1	TRBJ1-1	TGCAGTGCTAGATCCCAGGACACTGAAGCTTTCTTT	CSARSQDTEAFF
.	.	TRBV9	TRBJ1-1	TGTGCCAGCAGCGTAGGGGGGGGGGGGACTACTGAAGCTTTCTTT	CASSVGGGGTTEAFF
.	medium-sized	TRBV6-2/TRBV6-3	TRBJ2-7	TGTGCCAGCAGTTACGGGCAGGGAGTGTACGAGCAGTACTTC	CASSYGQGVYEQYF
TRBD1	.	TRBV6-2/TRBV6-3	TRBJ2-7	TGTGCCAGCAGTTACCCGACAGGGGAGCACTACGAGCAGTACTTC	CASSYPTGEHYEQYF
TRBD1	large	TRBV20-1	TRBJ1-4	TGCAGTGTCCGGACAGGATATAATGAAAAACTGTTTTTT	CSVRTGYNEKLFF
.	medium-sized	TRBV28	TRBJ2-2	TGTGCCAGCAGCTCCGGGACCTACCAAACGGGGGAGCTGTTTTTT	CASSSGTYQTGELFF
.	large	TRBV20-1	TRBJ2-3	TGCAGTGCCCCCGCGGCCCGAAGCACAGATACGCAGTATTTT	CSAPAARSTDTQYF